Here is one TCR beta chain with its context. Its antigen is not known. The second PCR ran about 6 to 11 cycles with a sample-barcoded 5' primer and J-beta primers. A template-switch adaptor that had 12 random nucleotides put a tag on each cDNA molecule. TCRdb ran MiXCR on the 5' RACE reads and lists one entry per CDR3 protein. The table records fewer than 800,000 distinct CDR3 sequences, 25% of them present only once. The sample belongs to a study of blood T cells in healthy people across ages. Study-wide findings and caveats: Aged donors had fewer naive CD4+ cells and lower diversity than long-lived donors.

The CDR3 extends over 14 amino acids. Germline assignment: CDR1 SGHTA and CDR2 FQGNSA. The sample also formed part of further work on T cells of mothers and their children. That source adds: All donors were healthy and Caucasian; they were three mothers and their six children. Unrelated pairs and related pairs have their TCR recombination output shaped similarly by thymic selection.

The V gene is TRBV7-2, the J gene TRBJ2-5, with D perhaps matching TRBD1 (5 bases). The DNA end is a closer match to TRBJ2-1, so the J assignment may be wrong. The sample was blood. The origin of this receptor is a boy between 10 and 17 years old in good health. DNA of the CDR3: TGTGCCAGCAGCTCGAGACAGTGGGTCAATGAGCAGTTCTTC. Protein product: CASSSRQWVNEQFF.